Listed below are T cell receptor beta chains from one sample, sequenced in a study of shared clonotypes between healthy human individuals. Here immunoSEQ multiplex PCR was the method, and the copy in TCRdb shows in-frame clones only, minus some. The table records roughly 2,300,000 clones, around 90% of them present only once. Sequenced input: naive CD4+ T cells from PBMCs. Receptors were obtained from a man between 18 and 29 years old in good health. Some clones in this sample may be carry-over from other donors' samples. Both conserved end residues are part of each CDR3. The D gene is left open where the match is weak. Clone size is shown for a subset of rows, as once, few, many or a class of expanded clone.

abundance: .
d_gene: .
j_gene: TRBJ2-3
len: 12
v_gene: TRBV28
CDR3aa: CARIPPTDTQYF
CDR3nt: TGTGCCAGGATCCCACCTACAGATACGCAGTATTTT

abundance: .
d_gene: TRBD2
j_gene: TRBJ2-1
len: 17
v_gene: TRBV12-5
CDR3aa: CASGSYPQAGGGNEQFF
CDR3nt: TGTGCTAGTGGGTCTTACCCCCAAGCGGGAGGGGGGAATGAGCAGTTCTTC

abundance: .
d_gene: .
j_gene: TRBJ2-7
len: 14
v_gene: TRBV4-2
CDR3aa: CASSPSEGGYEQYF
CDR3nt: TGTGCCAGCAGCCCGTCCGAAGGGGGGTACGAGCAGTACTTC

abundance: .
d_gene: .
j_gene: TRBJ2-7
len: 14
v_gene: TRBV9
CDR3aa: CASSPLDRSYEQYF
CDR3nt: TGTGCCAGCAGCCCCTTGGACAGATCCTACGAGCAGTACTTC

abundance: .
d_gene: .
j_gene: TRBJ2-5
len: 14
v_gene: TRBV7-3
CDR3aa: CASSLTGGEETQYF
CDR3nt: TGTGCCAGCAGCTTAACAGGGGGAGAAGAGACCCAGTACTTC

abundance: .
d_gene: TRBD2
j_gene: TRBJ2-7
len: 15
v_gene: TRBV11-2
CDR3aa: CASSLTSGFTYEQYF
CDR3nt: TGTGCCAGCAGCTTGACTAGCGGATTTACCTACGAGCAGTACTTC

abundance: .
d_gene: .
j_gene: TRBJ2-1
len: 15
v_gene: TRBV5-4
CDR3aa: CASSLAPPSYNEQFF
CDR3nt: TGTGCCAGCAGCTTGGCACCGCCCTCCTACAATGAGCAGTTCTTC

abundance: .
d_gene: .
j_gene: TRBJ1-1
len: 14
v_gene: TRBV29-1
CDR3aa: CSAPGLGGPTEAFF
CDR3nt: TGCAGCGCCCCCGGGCTGGGAGGCCCCACTGAAGCTTTCTTT

abundance: .
d_gene: .
j_gene: TRBJ1-5
len: 16
v_gene: TRBV28
CDR3aa: CASSLGPDLSNQPQHF
CDR3nt: TGTGCCAGCAGTCTGGGACCTGATCTTAGCAATCAGCCCCAGCATTTT

abundance: .
d_gene: .
j_gene: TRBJ2-7
len: 17
v_gene: TRBV2
CDR3aa: CASTSVGTRNLGVEQYF
CDR3nt: TGTGCCAGCACCTCGGTCGGCACGAGGAATCTGGGGGTCGAGCAGTACTTC

abundance: .
d_gene: .
j_gene: TRBJ2-5
len: 16
v_gene: TRBV7-3
CDR3aa: CASSLNGLGAQETQYF
CDR3nt: TGTGCCAGCAGCTTAAATGGTTTGGGGGCCCAAGAGACCCAGTACTTC

abundance: .
d_gene: TRBD1
j_gene: TRBJ2-6
len: 16
v_gene: TRBV6-1
CDR3aa: CASSGTGRSGANVLTF
CDR3nt: TGTGCCAGCAGTGGGACAGGGCGCTCTGGGGCCAACGTCCTGACTTTC

abundance: .
d_gene: .
j_gene: TRBJ2-3
len: 12
v_gene: TRBV5-4
CDR3aa: CASSRAGDTQYF
CDR3nt: TGTGCCAGCAGCCGGGCGGGGGATACGCAGTATTTT

abundance: .
d_gene: .
j_gene: TRBJ1-2
len: 14
v_gene: TRBV21-1
CDR3aa: CASSMWTGDYGYTF
CDR3nt: TGTGCCAGCAGCATGTGGACAGGGGACTATGGCTACACCTTC

abundance: .
d_gene: .
j_gene: TRBJ1-1
len: 17
v_gene: TRBV28
CDR3aa: CASSLPVGSNMNTEAFF
CDR3nt: TGTGCCAGCAGTTTACCCGTCGGTAGCAATATGAACACTGAAGCTTTCTTT

abundance: .
d_gene: TRBD1
j_gene: TRBJ1-5
len: 15
v_gene: TRBV28
CDR3aa: CASSLLTGGNQPQHF
CDR3nt: TGTGCCAGCAGTTTACTTACAGGGGGCAATCAGCCCCAGCATTTT

abundance: .
d_gene: TRBD2
j_gene: TRBJ2-2
len: 18
v_gene: TRBV4-3
CDR3aa: CASSQGGRSGRRTGELFF
CDR3nt: TGCGCCAGCAGCCAAGGAGGCCGTAGCGGGAGGAGGACCGGGGAGCTGTTTTTT

abundance: .
d_gene: .
j_gene: TRBJ1-5
len: 13
v_gene: TRBV6-1
CDR3aa: CASSDKQGQPQHF
CDR3nt: TGTGCCAGCAGTGACAAACAAGGACAGCCCCAGCATTTT

abundance: .
d_gene: .
j_gene: TRBJ1-2
len: 11
v_gene: TRBV20-1
CDR3aa: CSASRGAGYTF
CDR3nt: TGCAGTGCTAGTCGAGGGGCCGGCTACACCTTC

abundance: .
d_gene: .
j_gene: TRBJ2-7
len: 15
v_gene: TRBV28
CDR3aa: CASSFGLGGRYEQYF
CDR3nt: TGTGCCAGCAGTTTTGGTCTAGGGGGTCGGTACGAGCAGTACTTC

abundance: .
d_gene: TRBD1
j_gene: TRBJ1-5
len: 15
v_gene: TRBV28
CDR3aa: CASSTAGTANQPQHF
CDR3nt: TGTGCCAGCAGTACGGCCGGGACAGCCAATCAGCCCCAGCATTTT

abundance: .
d_gene: .
j_gene: TRBJ2-7
len: 14
v_gene: TRBV28
CDR3aa: CASISFEGTYEQYF
CDR3nt: TGTGCCAGCATTAGTTTTGAGGGGACCTACGAGCAGTACTTC

abundance: .
d_gene: TRBD1
j_gene: TRBJ1-4
len: 14
v_gene: TRBV15
CDR3aa: CATLPGQFNEKLFF
CDR3nt: TGTGCCACCTTACCGGGACAGTTTAATGAAAAACTGTTTTTT

abundance: .
d_gene: .
j_gene: TRBJ2-2
len: 12
v_gene: TRBV12-5
CDR3aa: CASGSGIGELFF
CDR3nt: TGTGCTAGTGGTTCAGGGATCGGGGAGCTGTTTTTT

abundance: once
d_gene: TRBD2
j_gene: TRBJ2-1
len: 15
v_gene: TRBV28
CDR3aa: CASSLPGGRVGEQFF
CDR3nt: TGTGCCAGCAGTTTACCCGGCGGGAGGGTGGGTGAGCAGTTCTTC

abundance: once
d_gene: TRBD2
j_gene: TRBJ2-1
len: 15
v_gene: TRBV10-3
CDR3aa: CAISVSGSSYNEQFF
CDR3nt: TGTGCCATCAGTGTTAGCGGGAGCTCCTACAATGAGCAGTTCTTC

abundance: .
d_gene: .
j_gene: TRBJ1-3
len: 15
v_gene: TRBV5-1
CDR3aa: CASSLEGFSGNTIYF
CDR3nt: TGCGCCAGCAGCTTGGAGGGGTTCTCTGGAAACACCATATATTTT

abundance: .
d_gene: TRBD2
j_gene: TRBJ2-7
len: 14
v_gene: TRBV14
CDR3aa: CASSQLLADYEQYF
CDR3nt: TGTGCCAGCAGCCAACTACTAGCGGATTACGAGCAGTACTTC

abundance: .
d_gene: TRBD1
j_gene: TRBJ2-7
len: 14
v_gene: TRBV5-1
CDR3aa: CASSLGTGGTEQYF
CDR3nt: TGCGCCAGCAGCTTGGGGACAGGGGGGACCGAGCAGTACTTC

abundance: .
d_gene: .
j_gene: TRBJ2-3
len: 17
v_gene: TRBV7-6
CDR3aa: CASSLMAGGTSTDTQYF
CDR3nt: TGTGCCAGCAGCCTAATGGCGGGCGGGACTAGCACAGATACGCAGTATTTT

abundance: .
d_gene: TRBD1
j_gene: TRBJ1-4
len: 15
v_gene: TRBV4-1
CDR3aa: CASSQVGTGGEKLFF
CDR3nt: TGCGCCAGCAGCCAAGTCGGGACAGGAGGTGAAAAACTGTTTTTT

abundance: .
d_gene: .
j_gene: TRBJ2-7
len: 13
v_gene: TRBV7-8
CDR3aa: CASSPGRPYEQYF
CDR3nt: TGTGCCAGCAGCCCCGGGCGCCCCTACGAGCAGTACTTC

abundance: .
d_gene: TRBD1
j_gene: TRBJ2-2
len: 15
v_gene: TRBV5-1
CDR3aa: CASSWGQGIPGELFF
CDR3nt: TGCGCCAGCAGCTGGGGACAGGGGATTCCGGGGGAGCTGTTTTTT

abundance: .
d_gene: .
j_gene: TRBJ2-1
len: 13
v_gene: TRBV4-2
CDR3aa: CASSQGGVPEQFF
CDR3nt: TGTGCCAGCAGCCAAGGCGGCGTACCCGAGCAGTTCTTC

abundance: .
d_gene: .
j_gene: TRBJ1-2
len: 14
v_gene: TRBV5-5
CDR3aa: CASSLGQEPYGYTF
CDR3nt: TGTGCCAGCAGCTTGGGCCAGGAGCCCTATGGCTACACCTTC

abundance: .
d_gene: TRBD1
j_gene: TRBJ2-7
len: 15
v_gene: TRBV5-6
CDR3aa: CASSSPGQGYYEQYF
CDR3nt: TGTGCCAGCAGCTCACCTGGACAGGGTTATTACGAGCAGTACTTC

abundance: .
d_gene: .
j_gene: TRBJ1-1
len: 16
v_gene: TRBV5-1
CDR3aa: CASSWAPLSQGTEAFF
CDR3nt: TGCGCCAGCAGCTGGGCCCCCCTATCCCAAGGCACTGAAGCTTTCTTT

abundance: .
d_gene: .
j_gene: TRBJ2-5
len: 15
v_gene: TRBV6-5
CDR3aa: CASNDPGGGRETQYF
CDR3nt: TGTGCCAGCAACGACCCGGGGGGCGGGCGAGAGACCCAGTACTTC

abundance: .
d_gene: .
j_gene: TRBJ1-5
len: 13
v_gene: TRBV5-8
CDR3aa: CASSFNPRQPQHF
CDR3nt: TGTGCCAGCAGCTTTAACCCTCGGCAGCCCCAGCATTTT

abundance: .
d_gene: .
j_gene: TRBJ1-5
len: 18
v_gene: TRBV19
CDR3aa: CASRASGGRMDSNQPQHF
CDR3nt: TGTGCCAGTAGGGCCTCGGGAGGACGTATGGATAGCAATCAGCCCCAGCATTTT

abundance: .
d_gene: .
j_gene: TRBJ1-5
len: 16
v_gene: TRBV5-1
CDR3aa: CASSPGQGMGREPQHF
CDR3nt: TGCGCCAGCAGCCCGGGACAAGGGATGGGTCGAGAACCCCAGCATTTT

abundance: .
d_gene: .
j_gene: TRBJ2-2
len: 15
v_gene: TRBV5-5
CDR3aa: CASSESGQNYWELFF
CDR3nt: TGTGCCAGCAGCGAGTCCGGACAGAATTACTGGGAGCTGTTTTTT

abundance: .
d_gene: .
j_gene: TRBJ1-2
len: 13
v_gene: TRBV7-3
CDR3aa: CASSPGPDYGYTF
CDR3nt: TGTGCCAGCAGCCCAGGACCTGACTATGGCTACACCTTC

abundance: .
d_gene: TRBD1
j_gene: TRBJ2-7
len: 15
v_gene: TRBV29-1
CDR3aa: CSVLGDRERFNEQYF
CDR3nt: TGCAGCGTTCTGGGGGACAGGGAAAGGTTCAACGAGCAGTACTTC